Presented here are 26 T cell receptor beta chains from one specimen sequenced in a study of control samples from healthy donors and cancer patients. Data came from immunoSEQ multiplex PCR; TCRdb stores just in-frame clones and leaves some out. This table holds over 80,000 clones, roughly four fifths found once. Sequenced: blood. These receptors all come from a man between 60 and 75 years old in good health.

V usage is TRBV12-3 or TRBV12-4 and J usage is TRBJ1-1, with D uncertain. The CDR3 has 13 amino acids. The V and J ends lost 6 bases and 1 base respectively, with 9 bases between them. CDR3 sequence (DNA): TGTGCCAGCAGAGTAACAGAGAACACTGAAGCTTTCTTT. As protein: CASRVTENTEAFF.

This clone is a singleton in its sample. The CDR3 is CASSIGGGSYEQYF. In DNA, the CDR3 is TGTGCCAGTAGTATAGGGGGGGGCTCCTACGAGCAGTACTTC. V gene TRBV19 combines with J gene TRBJ2-7; 7 bases line up with TRBD2. CDR1 LNHDA and CDR2 SQIVND come from the germline V gene (reference sequence). V trimming: 1 base; J trimming: 0 bases; junction bases outside the gene matches: 0. CDR3 size: 14 residues.

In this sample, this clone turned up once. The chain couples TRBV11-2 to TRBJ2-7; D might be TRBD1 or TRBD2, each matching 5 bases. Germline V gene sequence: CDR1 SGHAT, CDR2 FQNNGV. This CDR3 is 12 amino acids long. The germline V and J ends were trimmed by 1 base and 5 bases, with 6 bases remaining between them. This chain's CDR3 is CASSLAGHEQYF. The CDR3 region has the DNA TGTGCCAGCAGCTTAGCGGGGCACGAGCAGTACTTC.

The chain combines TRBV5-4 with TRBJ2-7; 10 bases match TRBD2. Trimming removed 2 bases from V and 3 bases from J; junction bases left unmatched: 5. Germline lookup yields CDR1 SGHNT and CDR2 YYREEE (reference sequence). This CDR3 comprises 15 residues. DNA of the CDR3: TGTGCCAGCAGCTTAACTAGCGGGGCGCACTACGAGCAGTACTTC. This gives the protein CASSLTSGAHYEQYF. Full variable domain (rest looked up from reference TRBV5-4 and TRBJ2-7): ETGVTQSPTHLIKTRGQQVTLRCSSQSGHNTVSWYQQALGQGPQFIFQYYREEENGRGNFPPRFSGLQFPNYSSELNVNALELDDSALYLCASSLTSGAHYEQYFGPGTRLTVT.

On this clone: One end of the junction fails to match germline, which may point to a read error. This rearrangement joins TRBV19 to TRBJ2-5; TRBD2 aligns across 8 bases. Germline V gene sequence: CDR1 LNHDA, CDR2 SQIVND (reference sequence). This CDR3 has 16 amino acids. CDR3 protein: CASSLITGTRQETQHF. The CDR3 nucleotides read TGTGCCAGTAGTCTCATAACCGGGACTAGGCAAGAGACCCAGCACTTC.

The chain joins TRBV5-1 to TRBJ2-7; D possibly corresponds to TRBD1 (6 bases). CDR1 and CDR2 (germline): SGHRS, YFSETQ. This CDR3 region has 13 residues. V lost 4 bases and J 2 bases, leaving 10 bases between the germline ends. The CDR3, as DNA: TGCGCCAGCAGCCCCGGACAGCCCTACGAGCAGTACTTC. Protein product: CASSPGQPYEQYF.

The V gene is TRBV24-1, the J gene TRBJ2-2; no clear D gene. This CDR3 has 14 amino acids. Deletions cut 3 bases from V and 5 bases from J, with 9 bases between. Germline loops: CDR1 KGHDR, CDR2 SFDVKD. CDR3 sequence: CATSDQRWTGELFF. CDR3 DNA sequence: TGTGCCACCAGTGATCAGAGGTGGACCGGGGAGCTGTTTTTT.

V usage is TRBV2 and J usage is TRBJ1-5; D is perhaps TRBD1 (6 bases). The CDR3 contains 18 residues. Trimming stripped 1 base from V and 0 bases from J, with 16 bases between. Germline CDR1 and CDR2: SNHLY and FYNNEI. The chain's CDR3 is CASSEEQGRGNSNQPQHF. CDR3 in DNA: TGTGCCAGCAGTGAAGAGCAGGGGCGAGGGAATAGCAATCAGCCCCAGCATTTT.

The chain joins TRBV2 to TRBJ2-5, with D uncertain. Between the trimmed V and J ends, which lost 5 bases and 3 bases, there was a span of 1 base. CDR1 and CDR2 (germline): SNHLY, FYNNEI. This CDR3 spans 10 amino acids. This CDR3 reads CASSKETQYF. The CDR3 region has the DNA TGTGCCAGCAGTAAAGAGACCCAGTACTTC.

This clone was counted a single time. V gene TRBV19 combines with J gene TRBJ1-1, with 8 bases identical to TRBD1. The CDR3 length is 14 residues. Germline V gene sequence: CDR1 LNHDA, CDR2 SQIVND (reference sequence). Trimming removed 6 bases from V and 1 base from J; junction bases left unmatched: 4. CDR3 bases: TGTGCCAGTAGGGGGGACAGGAGGAACACTGAAGCTTTCTTT. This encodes CASRGDRRNTEAFF.

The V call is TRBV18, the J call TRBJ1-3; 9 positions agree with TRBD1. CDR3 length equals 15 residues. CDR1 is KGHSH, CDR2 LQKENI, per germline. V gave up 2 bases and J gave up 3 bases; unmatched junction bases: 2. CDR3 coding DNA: TGTGCCAGCTCACCAGCGGACAGGGGTGGAAACACCATATATTTT. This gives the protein CASSPADRGGNTIYF.

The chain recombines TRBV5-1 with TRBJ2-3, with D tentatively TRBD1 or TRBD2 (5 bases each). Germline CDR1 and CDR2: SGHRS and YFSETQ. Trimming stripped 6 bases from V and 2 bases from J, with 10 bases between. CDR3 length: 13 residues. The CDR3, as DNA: TGCGCCAGCAAGGGGACGGCCACAGATACGCAGTATTTT. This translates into CASKGTATDTQYF.

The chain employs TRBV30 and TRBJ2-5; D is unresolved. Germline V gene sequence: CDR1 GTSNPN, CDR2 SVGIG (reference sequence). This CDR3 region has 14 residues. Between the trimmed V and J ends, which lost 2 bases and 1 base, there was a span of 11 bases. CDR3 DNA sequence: TGTGCCTGGAGTTTCAGGAGCTTCCAAGAGACCCAGTACTTC. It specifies CAWSFRSFQETQYF.

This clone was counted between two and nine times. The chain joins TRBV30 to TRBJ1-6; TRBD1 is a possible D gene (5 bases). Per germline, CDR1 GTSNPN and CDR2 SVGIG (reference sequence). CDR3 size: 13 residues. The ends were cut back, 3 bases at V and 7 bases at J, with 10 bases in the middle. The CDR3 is CAWRDKTNSPLHF. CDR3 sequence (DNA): TGTGCCTGGAGGGACAAGACGAATTCACCCCTCCACTTT.

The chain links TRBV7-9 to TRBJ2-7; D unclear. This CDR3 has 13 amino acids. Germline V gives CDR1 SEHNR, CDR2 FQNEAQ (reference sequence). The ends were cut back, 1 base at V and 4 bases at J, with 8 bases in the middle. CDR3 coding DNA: TGTGCCAGCAGCTTAGGGGAAGGTTACGAGCAGTACTTC. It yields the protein CASSLGEGYEQYF. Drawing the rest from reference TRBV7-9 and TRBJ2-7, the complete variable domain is DTGVSQNPRHKITKRGQNVTFRCDPISEHNRLYWYRQTLGQGPEFLTYFQNEAQLEKSRLLSDRFSAERPKGSFSTLEIQRTEQGDSAMYLCASSLGEGYEQYFGPGTRLTVT.

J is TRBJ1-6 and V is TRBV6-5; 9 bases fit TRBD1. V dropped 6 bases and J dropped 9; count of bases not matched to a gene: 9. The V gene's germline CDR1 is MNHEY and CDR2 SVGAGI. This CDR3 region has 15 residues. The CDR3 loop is CASSPEQGAGSPLHF. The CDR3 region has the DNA TGTGCCAGCAGCCCCGAACAGGGGGCAGGTTCACCCCTCCACTTT.

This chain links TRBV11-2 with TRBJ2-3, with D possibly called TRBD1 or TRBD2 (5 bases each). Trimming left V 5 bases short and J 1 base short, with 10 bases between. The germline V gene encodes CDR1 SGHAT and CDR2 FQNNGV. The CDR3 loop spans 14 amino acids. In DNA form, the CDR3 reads TGTGCCAGCAGCCACGGGGCCCGCACAGATACGCAGTATTTT. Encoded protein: CASSHGARTDTQYF.

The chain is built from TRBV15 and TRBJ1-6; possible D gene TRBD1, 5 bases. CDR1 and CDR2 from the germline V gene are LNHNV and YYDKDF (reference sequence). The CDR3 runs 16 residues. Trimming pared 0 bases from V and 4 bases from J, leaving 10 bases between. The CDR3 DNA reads TGTGCCACCAGCAGAGAGGAGGGGTGGTATAATTCACCCCTCCACTTT. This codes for CATSREEGWYNSPLHF.

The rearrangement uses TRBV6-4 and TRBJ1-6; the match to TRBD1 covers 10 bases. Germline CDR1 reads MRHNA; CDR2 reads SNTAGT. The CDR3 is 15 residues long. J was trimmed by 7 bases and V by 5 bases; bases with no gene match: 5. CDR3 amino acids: CASSSGQGGNSPLHF. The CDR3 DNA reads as TGTGCCAGCAGTAGCGGACAGGGGGGCAATTCACCCCTCCACTTT.

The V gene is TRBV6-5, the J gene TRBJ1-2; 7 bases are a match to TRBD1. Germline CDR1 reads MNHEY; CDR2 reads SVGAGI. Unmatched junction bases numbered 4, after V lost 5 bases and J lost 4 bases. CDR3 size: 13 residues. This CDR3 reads CASSNRGLYGYTF. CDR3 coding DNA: TGTGCCAGCAGTAACAGGGGACTCTATGGCTACACCTTC.

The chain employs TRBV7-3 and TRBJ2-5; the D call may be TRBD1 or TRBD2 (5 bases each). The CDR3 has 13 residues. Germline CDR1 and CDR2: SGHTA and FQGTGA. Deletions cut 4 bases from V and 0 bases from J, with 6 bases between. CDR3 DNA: TGTGCCAGCAGCTGGGGGTACCAAGAGACCCAGTACTTC. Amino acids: CASSWGYQETQYF.

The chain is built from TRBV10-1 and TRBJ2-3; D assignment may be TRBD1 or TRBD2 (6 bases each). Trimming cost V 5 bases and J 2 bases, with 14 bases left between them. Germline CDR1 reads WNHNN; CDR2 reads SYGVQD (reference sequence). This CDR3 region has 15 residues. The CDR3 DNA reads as TGCGCCAGCAGTCAGGGGACTGCCGACACAGATACGCAGTATTTT. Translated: CASSQGTADTDTQYF.

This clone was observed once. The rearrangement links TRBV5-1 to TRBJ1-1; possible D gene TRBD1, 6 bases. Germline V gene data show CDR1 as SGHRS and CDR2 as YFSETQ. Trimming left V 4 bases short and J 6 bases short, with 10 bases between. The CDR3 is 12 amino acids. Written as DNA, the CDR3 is TGCGCCAGCAGCGAGAGGGGGGCTGAAGCTTTCTTT. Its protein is CASSERGAEAFF.

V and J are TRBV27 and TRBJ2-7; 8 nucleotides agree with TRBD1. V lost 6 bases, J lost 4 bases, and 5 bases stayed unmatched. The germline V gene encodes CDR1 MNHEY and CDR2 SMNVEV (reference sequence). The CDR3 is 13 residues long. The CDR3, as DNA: TGTGCCAGCAGCGCAGGGGGCCCGTACGAGCAGTACTTC. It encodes CASSAGGPYEQYF.

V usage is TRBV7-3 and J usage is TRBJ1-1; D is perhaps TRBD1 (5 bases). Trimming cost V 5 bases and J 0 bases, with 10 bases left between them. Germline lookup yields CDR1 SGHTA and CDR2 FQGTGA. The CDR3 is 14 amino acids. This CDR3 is CASSIGQMNTEAFF. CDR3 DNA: TGTGCCAGCAGCATAGGACAAATGAACACTGAAGCTTTCTTT.

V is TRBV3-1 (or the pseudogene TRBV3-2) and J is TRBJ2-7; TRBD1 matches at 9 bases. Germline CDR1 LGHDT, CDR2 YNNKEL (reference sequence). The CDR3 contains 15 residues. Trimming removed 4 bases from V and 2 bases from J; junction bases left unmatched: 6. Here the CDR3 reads CASSPGTGHAYEQYF. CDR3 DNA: TGTGCCAGCAGCCCCGGGACAGGGCATGCCTACGAGCAGTACTTC.